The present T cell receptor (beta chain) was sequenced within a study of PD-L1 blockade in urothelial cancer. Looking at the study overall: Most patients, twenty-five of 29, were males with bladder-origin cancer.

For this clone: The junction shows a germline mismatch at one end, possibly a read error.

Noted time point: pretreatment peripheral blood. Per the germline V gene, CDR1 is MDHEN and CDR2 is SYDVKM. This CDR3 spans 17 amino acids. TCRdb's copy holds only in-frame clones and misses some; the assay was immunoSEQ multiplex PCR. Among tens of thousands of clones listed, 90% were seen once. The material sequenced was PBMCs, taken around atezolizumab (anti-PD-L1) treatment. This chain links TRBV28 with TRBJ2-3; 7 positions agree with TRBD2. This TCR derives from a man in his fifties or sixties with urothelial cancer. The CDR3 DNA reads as TGTGCCAACAGTTTAATAGGGGCGGCGGGGGAGGCAGATACGCAGTATTTT. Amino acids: CANSLIGAAGEADTQYF. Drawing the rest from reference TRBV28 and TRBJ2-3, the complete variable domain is DVKVTQSSRYLVKRTGEKVFLECVQDMDHENMFWYRQDPGLGLRLIYFSYDVKMKEKGDIPEGYSVSREKKERFSLILESASTNQTSMYLCANSLIGAAGEADTQYFGPGTRLTVL.